This T cell receptor (beta chain) is from a study of OX40 agonist ivuxolimab in advanced cancers. Study conclusions and caveats: Blood T cells, both CD4+ and CD8+, expanded clonally by week 6 at 0.1 to 3.0 mg/kg. Antigen specificity remained undetermined for the expanded peripheral T cells.

As to this clone: Its specificity is unknown.

This CDR3 is built from 15 residues. CDR1 is LNHNV and CDR2 is YYDKDF in the germline V gene (reference sequence). Trimming took 3 bases from V and 4 from J; bases not matched to a gene: 8. The assay was immunoSEQ multiplex PCR, and TCRdb's table has in-frame clones only and misses some. The sample gives about 37,000 clones, around 85% of which show up once; 35% to 40% is in the top ten. The genes are TRBV15 and TRBJ2-7; 8 nucleotides line up with TRBD1. The specimen was CD4+ or CD8+ T cells sorted from blood, collected in a trial of the OX40 agonist ivuxolimab. This clonotype originated in an adult with an advanced solid tumor such as melanoma, head and neck, liver or kidney cancer. CDR3 protein: CATSSPQGAAYEQYF. CDR3 nucleotide sequence: TGTGCCACCAGCAGCCCCCAGGGGGCCGCTTACGAGCAGTACTTC.